This T cell receptor beta chain was captured in a study of blood T cell repertoires in COVID-19. Study overall: The United States, Italy and Spain supplied acute and convalescent COVID-19 samples.

Individuals aged about 18 to 100 years were recruited from fewer than 30 US areas. It was within 2 weeks before study entry that exposed participants met a COVID-19 case. The data were produced by immunoSEQ multiplex PCR, yet TCRdb's version contains in-frame clones alone and is incomplete. The repertoire holds a few hundred thousand clones, around 88% seen once, with 3.5% to 5.5% in the top ten. Material for sequencing was PBMCs or T cells enriched from blood (not recorded which). This sequence was found in a woman in her thirties who had been exposed to COVID-19.

CDR3 nucleotide sequence: TGCGCCAGCAGCCCTCTCTACTCCGGGGGAAGCACAGATACGCAGTATTTT. It translates to CASSPLYSGGSTDTQYF. The V and J genes are TRBV4-1 and TRBJ2-3; possibly TRBD2 for D (6 bases). The germline CDR1 and CDR2 sequences are MGHRA and YSYEKL. V was pared by 4 bases and J by 0 bases, with 17 bases between. The length of the CDR3 is 17 residues.